This paragraph covers one T cell receptor beta chain sequence. Its target is not known. Assay: immunoSEQ multiplex PCR; the TCRdb copy retains only in-frame clones and omits some. The table includes some 130,000 clones, about 80% detected once. This record comes from a study of cytomegalovirus exposure and HLA in healthy donors. Across the study: The 130 or so validation repertoires and the 666 first-cohort repertoires shared a platform, a later analysis reported.

The study, taken as a whole, reports: The finding came from a later analysis; first-cohort TCR clusters tended to co-occur in the roughly 120 validation repertoires. The study labeled fewer than 200 TCR beta chains cytomegalovirus-associated.

CDR1 is SGDLS and CDR2 is YYNGEE in the germline V gene. There are 16 residues in the CDR3. V shed 0 bases and J shed 0 bases, with 13 bases lying between them. The donors formed part of the approximately 120-subject validation cohort, distinct from the roughly 700-subject first cohort. The sequence was obtained from a man under 40 in good health and CMV-seropositive. Sequenced material: PBMCs. The V gene is TRBV9, the J gene TRBJ2-7; a weak D match, TRBD2 (5 bases). In DNA form, the CDR3 reads TGTGCCAGCAGCGTAGCTAGCCATCCCCCCTCCTACGAGCAGTACTTC. Translated: CASSVASHPPSYEQYF. The whole variable domain, filled in from reference TRBV9 and TRBJ2-7, reads DSGVTQTPKHLITATGQRVTLRCSPRSGDLSVYWYQQSLDQGLQFLIQYYNGEERAKGNILERFSAQQFPDLHSELNLSSLELGDSALYFCASSVASHPPSYEQYFGPGTRLTVT.